These T cell receptor beta chains were read from a single sample in a study of response to subunit inactivated influenza vaccine. TCRdb redid the calling of the RT-PCR reads with MiXCR, one entry per CDR3 protein. This table holds hundreds of thousands of distinct CDR3 sequences, approximately 18% found once. Source: PBMCs from blood, taken around 5 days after vaccination. Every receptor here comes from a man aged 50 to 60 who received an inactivated influenza vaccine. Both conserved end residues are part of each CDR3. A D gene is named only where the DNA matches it firmly. Some rows mark clone size as missing; the rest say once, few, many or name a class of expanded clone.

CDR3	DNA	J	D	size	V
CASGRGLSSTDTQYF	TGTGCTAGTGGCCGAGGACTATCTAGCACAGATACGCAGTATTTT	TRBJ2-3	-	few	TRBV12-5
CASSPRQGGGEETQYF	TGCGCCAGCAGTCCACGACAGGGAGGAGGAGAAGAGACCCAGTACTTC	TRBJ2-5	-	few	TRBV5-1
CSANLAGVPDTQYF	TGCAGTGCAAACCTAGCGGGAGTTCCAGATACGCAGTATTTT	TRBJ2-3	TRBD2	few	TRBV20-1
CSASGQGAGYTF	TGCAGCGCATCGGGACAGGGGGCTGGCTACACCTTC	TRBJ1-2	TRBD1	-	TRBV29-1
CASSPSGAYEQYF	TGTGCCAGCAGTCCCTCCGGAGCCTACGAGCAGTACTTC	TRBJ2-7	-	many	TRBV12-3/TRBV12-4
CSTKVAQYSTDTQYF	TGCAGTACCAAAGTCGCGCAATATAGCACAGATACGCAGTATTTT	TRBJ2-3	-	-	TRBV20-1
CASNLPEDTQYF	TGTGCCAGCAATCTCCCGGAAGATACGCAGTATTTT	TRBJ2-3	-	-	TRBV12-3/TRBV12-4
CASSQGQGAVSYGYTF	TGCGCCAGCAGCCAAGGACAGGGGGCTGTTAGCTATGGCTACACCTTC	TRBJ1-2	TRBD1	-	TRBV4-1
CASSLRAQQDTEAFF	TGTGCCAGCTCACTCCGAGCACAGCAAGACACTGAAGCTTTCTTT	TRBJ1-1	-	few	TRBV18
CATGSMVGGGMARSSYNEQFF	TGTGCCACGGGATCCATGGTCGGGGGTGGTATGGCCCGTAGCTCCTACAATGAGCAGTTCTTC	TRBJ2-1	-	-	TRBV6-2/TRBV6-3
CASSSHKAEQYF	TGTGCCAGCAGTTCCCACAAGGCCGAGCAGTACTTC	TRBJ2-7	-	-	TRBV27
CASSEEEGAGSPLHF	TGTGCCAGCAGTGAAGAAGAGGGGGCCGGTTCACCCCTCCACTTT	TRBJ1-6	TRBD1	-	TRBV6-1
CSARMGDQETQYF	TGCAGTGCTCGCATGGGGGACCAAGAGACCCAGTACTTC	TRBJ2-5	-	-	TRBV20-1
CASSLGVSKIGEQYF	TGTGCTAGCAGCTTAGGCGTGTCGAAAATCGGCGAGCAGTACTTC	TRBJ2-7	-	once	TRBV7-7
CASSHALAGGHGGTGELFF	TGTGCCAGCAGCCACGCCCTAGCGGGGGGCCATGGGGGGACCGGGGAGCTGTTTTTT	TRBJ2-2	TRBD2	-	TRBV4-2
CASRNRGIRDTQYF	TGTGCCAGCAGAAACCGGGGTATTAGGGATACGCAGTATTTT	TRBJ2-3	-	-	TRBV28
CSAAGPDSPYEQYF	TGCAGTGCTGCGGGGCCTGACAGCCCTTACGAGCAGTACTTC	TRBJ2-7	-	-	TRBV20-1
CASSLAEGLYGYTF	TGTGCCAGCAGCTTAGCGGAGGGTCTCTATGGCTACACCTTC	TRBJ1-2	-	-	TRBV7-8
CASRSHGLAGHQYF	TGTGCCAGCAGATCTCACGGACTAGCGGGGCACCAGTACTTC	TRBJ2-5	TRBD2	-	TRBV6-1
CASSQDLDRGAFF	TGCGCCAGCAGCCAAGACTTGGACAGGGGGGCTTTCTTT	TRBJ1-1	TRBD1	few	TRBV4-1
CASSLFSGGIPGELFF	TGTGCCAGCAGCCTTTTTTCGGGGGGCATCCCCGGGGAGCTGTTTTTT	TRBJ2-2	-	-	TRBV9
CATKIAGFSYGYTF	TGTGCCACCAAGATTGCGGGATTTTCCTATGGCTACACCTTC	TRBJ1-2	-	-	TRBV12-3/TRBV12-4
CASSRDRGYNEQFF	TGTGCCAGCAGCCGGGACAGGGGTTACAATGAGCAGTTCTTC	TRBJ2-1	TRBD1	-	TRBV11-2
CASTDGLAGARTGELFF	TGTGCCAGCACCGACGGACTAGCGGGAGCCCGAACCGGGGAGCTGTTTTTT	TRBJ2-2	TRBD2	-	TRBV7-6
CSASREDGGRPQHF	TGCAGTGCTTCGCGGGAGGACGGAGGCCGGCCCCAGCATTTT	TRBJ1-5	-	few	TRBV20-1
CASSVGPAGAFTDTQYF	TGTGCCAGCAGCGTAGGTCCAGCGGGAGCGTTCACAGATACGCAGTATTTT	TRBJ2-3	TRBD2	many	TRBV9
CSAKRTSVYEQYF	TGCAGTGCCAAACGGACTAGCGTCTACGAGCAGTACTTC	TRBJ2-7	TRBD2	few	TRBV20-1
CSANRDSSYEQYF	TGCAGTGCTAACCGGGACAGCTCCTACGAGCAGTACTTC	TRBJ2-7	TRBD1	many	TRBV20-1
CASRPGQDNSPLHF	TGCGCCAGCAGACCGGGACAGGATAATTCACCCCTCCACTTT	TRBJ1-6	TRBD1	many	TRBV5-1
CSVNRGPYEQYF	TGCAGCGTAAACAGGGGTCCCTACGAGCAGTACTTC	TRBJ2-7	TRBD1	few	TRBV29-1
CASSWGWTSPDTQYF	TGCGCCAGCAGCTGGGGATGGACTAGTCCAGATACGCAGTATTTT	TRBJ2-3	TRBD2	few	TRBV5-1
CASSFAGFRTDTQYF	TGTGCCAGCAGCTTTGCGGGATTCAGAACAGATACGCAGTATTTT	TRBJ2-3	-	few	TRBV5-8
CASSSGQGAFYGYTF	TGTGCCAGCAGTTCAGGACAGGGGGCCTTCTATGGCTACACCTTC	TRBJ1-2	TRBD1	few	TRBV28
CSARDTTGAEAFF	TGCAGTGCTAGAGATACGACAGGAGCTGAAGCTTTCTTT	TRBJ1-1	-	few	TRBV20-1
CASRPMVAGSQETQYF	TGTGCCAGCAGGCCCATGGTAGCGGGGTCACAAGAGACCCAGTACTTC	TRBJ2-5	TRBD2	many	TRBV12-3/TRBV12-4
CASSPPGDEQFF	TGTGCCAGCAGTCCCCCGGGGGATGAGCAGTTCTTC	TRBJ2-1	-	few	TRBV12-3/TRBV12-4
CSVDRQGAAEQYF	TGCAGCGTTGACAGACAGGGGGCGGCCGAGCAGTACTTC	TRBJ2-7	TRBD1	-	TRBV29-1
CASSLDGTTGELFF	TGTGCCAGCAGCTTAGATGGGACCACCGGGGAGCTGTTTTTT	TRBJ2-2	-	many	TRBV11-2
CASSQRGSITYNEQFF	TGTGCCAGCTCACAGAGGGGATCTATCACCTACAATGAGCAGTTCTTC	TRBJ2-1	-	-	TRBV18
CASSHDGTGFYEQYF	TGCGCCAGCAGCCATGACGGGACAGGGTTTTACGAGCAGTACTTC	TRBJ2-7	TRBD1	once	TRBV4-1
CSAASGTGGYQPQHF	TGCAGTGCTGCTAGCGGGACAGGGGGCTATCAGCCCCAGCATTTT	TRBJ1-5	TRBD1	-	TRBV20-1
CASRTVSEAFF	TGTGCCAGCCGGACAGTGAGTGAAGCTTTCTTT	TRBJ1-1	-	once	TRBV19
CASRGGTSGDTQYF	TGTGCCAGCAGAGGAGGGACTAGCGGGGATACGCAGTATTTT	TRBJ2-3	TRBD2	many	TRBV7-9
CSAPRLAGGTGRKTQYF	TGCAGTGCTCCCAGACTAGCGGGGGGCACTGGTCGGAAGACCCAGTACTTC	TRBJ2-5	TRBD2	-	TRBV20-1
CASTLLGLRTDTQYF	TGTGCCAGCACCCTGCTCGGCCTCCGCACAGATACGCAGTATTTT	TRBJ2-3	-	-	TRBV7-2
CSARSSLNTEAFF	TGCAGTGCTAGGAGCAGCCTAAACACTGAAGCTTTCTTT	TRBJ1-1	-	-	TRBV20-1
CASSRDPFSDNSPLHF	TGCGCCAGCAGTCGAGACCCGTTTTCGGATAATTCACCCCTCCACTTT	TRBJ1-6	-	many	TRBV5-1
CASSLGGVRVHEQYF	TGTGCCAGCAGCTTAGGAGGGGTCAGGGTCCACGAGCAGTACTTC	TRBJ2-7	-	-	TRBV11-2
CASWLFMEEQYF	TGTGCCAGTTGGTTGTTTATGGAGGAGCAGTACTTC	TRBJ2-7	-	few	TRBV3-1
CRGGSSYNEQFF	TGCAGGGGCGGGAGTTCGTACAATGAGCAGTTCTTC	TRBJ2-1	TRBD2	few	TRBV29-1
CASSLTGLAYF	TGTGCCAGCAGCTTAACGGGGTTGGCCTACTTC	TRBJ2-7	-	few	TRBV7-2
CASSLGGTYNSPLHF	TGTGCCAGCAGCTTAGGGGGAACCTATAATTCACCCCTCCACTTT	TRBJ1-6	-	many	TRBV7-2
CSVEIGGGTEAFF	TGCAGCGTTGAGATCGGGGGAGGCACTGAAGCTTTCTTT	TRBJ1-1	-	few	TRBV29-1
CASILASLGGNSPLHF	TGTGCCAGCATCCTTGCCAGCCTAGGGGGTAATTCACCCCTCCACTTT	TRBJ1-6	-	-	TRBV28
CSARLGGSNQPQHF	TGCAGTGCTAGACTAGGGGGTAGCAATCAGCCCCAGCATTTT	TRBJ1-5	-	few	TRBV20-1
CASSWGQGLNYGYTF	TGTGCCAGCAGTTGGGGGCAGGGCCTTAACTATGGCTACACCTTC	TRBJ1-2	-	-	TRBV28
CASNPTTGRGYTF	TGTGCCAGCAACCCGACGACAGGACGCGGCTACACCTTC	TRBJ1-2	-	many	TRBV12-3/TRBV12-4
CASSLDSGPIGDTQYF	TGTGCCAGCAGCTTAGATAGCGGGCCAATAGGGGATACGCAGTATTTT	TRBJ2-3	TRBD2	-	TRBV7-2
CSTLQDSNQPQHF	TGCAGTACCCTACAGGATAGCAATCAGCCCCAGCATTTT	TRBJ1-5	-	few	TRBV20-1